Detailed here is one TCR beta chain. Its target is unknown. Regarding donors, all were healthy bone marrow donors. CDR3 length equals 16 residues. The junction had 7 bases not matched to a gene; V was cut back by 0 bases and J by 4 bases. Germline V gene lookup returns CDR1 SGHRS and CDR2 YFSETQ. These data are taken from a study of cytomegalovirus exposure and HLA in healthy donors. General study findings and limits: Generally TCR sequences proved uncommon, though certain public TCRs appeared in numerous donors. Researchers reportedly found TCR beta sequences accurately predicted most subjects' HLA-A and HLA-B alleles. Both high specificity and high sensitivity reportedly marked the classifier's diagnosis of cytomegalovirus status.

Use of 60 Vbeta and 13 Jbeta primers characterized the PCR. Sequencing was performed with immunoSEQ multiplex PCR; in TCRdb, only in-frame clones are kept and a portion is missing. The data contain 95,000 to 150,000 clones, about three fifths of them singletons. The chain joins TRBV5-1 to TRBJ2-1; TRBD2 matches 7 bases. Sequenced sample: PBMCs. The receptor was isolated from a middle-aged woman in good health and CMV-seropositive. The CDR3 nucleotides are TGCGCCAGCAGCTTGGGGGTGCGGGGACTATACAATGAGCAGTTCTTC. Residues: CASSLGVRGLYNEQFF.